A single sample is the source of the 22 T cell receptor beta chains below, sequenced in a study of T cells in Graves' hyperthyroidism and ophthalmopathy. RNA transcripts were the template for amplifying TCR beta CDR3 regions. TCR CDR3 underwent first-round RT-PCR with the HTBI primer set. TCRdb used MiXCR to reprocess the multiplex PCR reads, holding one entry per CDR3 protein. Of about 380,000 distinct CDR3 sequences in the sample, about a fifth were seen once. The sequenced sample was blood. The receptors shown here come from a man younger than 30 with Graves' ophthalmopathy.

V is TRBV3-1 and J is TRBJ2-7, with 8 bases that match TRBD1. With 7 bases clipped from V and 0 bases from J, the junction kept 11 bases outside the gene matches. Germline V lookup: CDR1 LGHDT, CDR2 YNNKEL (reference sequence). This CDR3 has 16 amino acids. The chain's CDR3 is CASTPDRDRFSYEQYF. The CDR3 DNA reads as TGTGCCAGCACCCCTGATCGGGACAGGTTCTCCTACGAGCAGTACTTC.

This clonotype occurred many times. V gene TRBV27 combines with J gene TRBJ2-2; maybe TRBD1 (7 bases). V was cut by 2 bases and J by 5 bases, with 12 bases left in between. In germline, CDR1 is MNHEY, CDR2 SMNVEV (reference sequence). This CDR3 contains 15 residues. The CDR3 DNA is TGTGCCAGCAGTTTAACCCAGGGGGGAACCGGGGAGCTGTTTTTT. Residues: CASSLTQGGTGELFF.

This clonotype was recorded many times. The gene calls are TRBV9 and TRBJ1-1, with D maybe TRBD1 (6 bases). V lost 3 bases and J 1 base, leaving 16 bases between the germline ends. This CDR3 contains 16 residues. Germline V gives CDR1 SGDLS, CDR2 YYNGEE. The DNA of the CDR3 is TGTGCCAGCAGCGCCGGGACACCCTCTTCGAACACTGAAGCTTTCTTT. This sequence encodes CASSAGTPSSNTEAFF.

This clonotype was counted a few times. This rearrangement joins TRBV20-1 to TRBJ2-2, with D unclear. The CDR3 totals 15 residues. The V end lost 4 bases, the J end lost 4 bases, and 16 bases lay between the germline ends. Germline-derived CDR1 and CDR2 are DFQATT and SNEGSKA (reference sequence). The CDR3 sequence: CSATDQEPFTGELFF. In DNA, the CDR3 is TGCAGTGCTACCGACCAAGAACCCTTCACCGGGGAGCTGTTTTTT.

Worth noting for this clonotype: A read error is possible here, since a much larger clone lies one base away. The V and J genes are TRBV10-3 and TRBJ1-1; perhaps TRBD1 as D (5 bases). The CDR3 loop spans 17 amino acids. The germline V and J ends were trimmed by 6 bases and 0 bases, with 20 bases remaining between them. Germline CDR1 ENHRY, CDR2 SYGVKD. CDR3 region: CAIRRGKTTVMNTEAFF. Here the CDR3 DNA reads TGTGCCATCAGGAGGGGAAAAACAACGGTGATGAACACTGAAGCTTTCTTT.

This clonotype came up many times. This chain joins TRBV7-9 and TRBJ1-1; D possibly corresponds to TRBD1 (5 bases). Germline V gene data show CDR1 as SEHNR and CDR2 as FQNEAQ (reference sequence). V was pared by 6 bases and J by 0 bases, with 17 bases between. The CDR3 has 16 residues. This CDR3 is CASRTTGLNMNTEAFF. The CDR3 DNA reads TGTGCCAGCAGGACCACAGGACTCAACATGAACACTGAAGCTTTCTTT.

This clonotype has at least ten counts. The chain has TRBV29-1 and TRBJ2-1; D unresolved. Trimming left V 0 bases short and J 4 bases short, with 4 bases between. Germline V lookup: CDR1 SQVTM, CDR2 ANQGSEA. The CDR3 extends over 12 amino acids. The CDR3 region has the DNA TGCAGCGTTGAAGACGGTTACAATGAGCAGTTCTTC. Protein product: CSVEDGYNEQFF.

In its sample, this clonotype was seen a few times. J is TRBJ1-1 and V is TRBV28; possibly TRBD1 for D (6 bases). The V gene's germline CDR1 is MDHEN and CDR2 SYDVKM. The CDR3 is made up of 15 amino acids. V shed 2 bases and J shed 5 bases, with 15 bases lying between them. The CDR3 nucleotides are TGTGCCAGCAGTTTAGAGGGGGGCCCGTGGACTGAAGCTTTCTTT. Its translation: CASSLEGGPWTEAFF.

This clonotype was observed many times. This chain uses TRBV2 with TRBJ1-4; 9 nucleotides align to TRBD1. Germline CDR1 and CDR2: SNHLY and FYNNEI. This CDR3 has 15 residues. V was clipped by 6 bases and J by 9 bases; unmatched bases: 11. CDR3 protein: CASSEQGAAFQKLFF. The CDR3 nucleotides read TGTGCCAGCAGCGAACAGGGGGCAGCTTTTCAAAAACTGTTTTTT.

There are a few counts of this clonotype. A read error may account for a junction end that differs from germline. The chain carries TRBV20-1 and TRBJ2-1; TRBD2 matches at 10 bases. Per germline, CDR1 DFQATT and CDR2 SNEGSKA (reference sequence). The CDR3 loop spans 15 amino acids. The CDR3: CSAPLLAGDYNGQFF. The CDR3 DNA reads TGCAGTGCTCCTCTTCTAGCGGGGGACTACAATGGGCAGTTCTTC.

This clonotype was recorded many times. This CDR3 is CASSLPGDSMWGQQETQYF. Here the CDR3 DNA reads TGTGCCAGCAGTCTCCCCGGGGACAGCATGTGGGGACAGCAAGAGACCCAGTACTTC. This rearrangement joins TRBV28 to TRBJ2-5; 7 nucleotides agree with TRBD1. With 5 bases clipped from V and 2 bases from J, the junction kept 20 bases outside the gene matches. Looked up from germline, CDR1 is MDHEN and CDR2 is SYDVKM. CDR3 size: 19 residues.

This chain links TRBV5-1 with TRBJ2-3, with D perhaps TRBD2 (7 bases). The CDR3 contains 16 residues. With 2 bases removed from V and 6 bases from J, the gap between germline ends came to 19 bases. CDR1 is SGHRS, CDR2 YFSETQ, per germline. The CDR3 DNA reads as TGCGCCAGCAGCTTTGAATGGCGGGGGACATGGGATACGCAGTATTTT. Protein sequence: CASSFEWRGTWDTQYF.

The sample holds a few counts of this clonotype. The CDR3 coding sequence is TGTGCCAGTAGTCTGGAGCTAGCGGGGGGCCCGAACAATGAGCAGTTCTTC. Amino acids: CASSLELAGGPNNEQFF. The rearrangement links TRBV19 to TRBJ2-1; 11 nucleotides line up with TRBD2. Germline CDR1 is LNHDA and CDR2 is SQIVND (reference sequence). This CDR3 comprises 17 residues. The junction had 11 bases not matched to a gene; V was cut back by 5 bases and J by 5 bases.

This clonotype was observed at least ten times. This sequence joins TRBV7-3 and TRBJ2-3, with 8 bases aligning to TRBD1. The trim removed 1 base at V and 7 bases at J, leaving 7 bases unmatched. The CDR3 is made up of 15 amino acids. Germline V gives CDR1 SGHTA, CDR2 FQGTGA. Here the CDR3 DNA reads TGTGCCAGCAGCTTAATGGGACAGGTCCTAAATACGCAGTATTTT. Its translation is CASSLMGQVLNTQYF.

The gene calls are TRBV9 and TRBJ2-6, with TRBD2 identical over 13 bases. The CDR3 covers 17 residues. V dropped 4 bases and J dropped 1; count of bases not matched to a gene: 2. The germline CDR1 and CDR2 sequences are SGDLS and YYNGEE. CDR3 loop: CASSRTSGGSGANVLTF. In DNA form, the CDR3 reads TGTGCCAGCAGCCGGACTAGCGGGGGTTCTGGGGCCAACGTCCTGACTTTC.

This clonotype was found many times. The chain couples TRBV7-2 to TRBJ1-4; TRBD1 is a possible D gene (5 bases). V lost 3 bases and J lost 8, with 13 bases in between. The CDR3 loop spans 14 amino acids. Germline V gives CDR1 SGHTA, CDR2 FQGNSA. CDR3: CASSFGVGGEKLFF. The DNA of the CDR3 is TGTGCCAGCAGCTTCGGGGTGGGGGGGGAAAAACTGTTTTTT.

In its sample, this clonotype was seen many times. The chain recombines TRBV10-3 with TRBJ2-3, with 9 bases identical to TRBD2. J lost 5 bases, V lost 3 bases, and 6 bases had no gene match. CDR1 is ENHRY and CDR2 is SYGVKD in the germline V gene. This CDR3 is built from 15 residues. CDR3 loop: CAISEPSGVGDTQYF. The CDR3 DNA reads TGTGCCATCAGTGAACCTAGCGGGGTTGGAGATACGCAGTATTTT.

This clonotype was found many times. The CDR3 nucleotides read TGTGCCAGCAGTTTACCCGGAGGTGGTGGACAGGGGGCCCAAAATCAGCCCCAGCATTTT. It yields the protein CASSLPGGGGQGAQNQPQHF. This chain links TRBV28 with TRBJ1-5, with 11 bases matching TRBD1. The J segment lost 4 bases and the V segment lost 2 bases, leaving 16 bases of the junction unmatched. CDR3 length: 20 residues. In germline, CDR1 is MDHEN, CDR2 SYDVKM. Drawing the rest from reference TRBV28 and TRBJ1-5, the complete variable domain is DVKVTQSSRYLVKRTGEKVFLECVQDMDHENMFWYRQDPGLGLRLIYFSYDVKMKEKGDIPEGYSVSREKKERFSLILESASTNQTSMYLCASSLPGGGGQGAQNQPQHFGDGTRLSIL.

The V call is TRBV10-3, the J call TRBJ1-5; D perhaps matches TRBD1 (5 bases). The V and J ends lost 0 bases and 6 bases respectively, with 12 bases between them. CDR3 size: 15 residues. In germline, CDR1 is ENHRY, CDR2 SYGVKD. The CDR3 DNA follows: TGTGCCATCAGTGAGTCAGGAGGGGTGGGTCAGCCCCAGCATTTT. This encodes CAISESGGVGQPQHF.

This clonotype has a count of ten or more. The chain recombines TRBV12-3 or TRBV12-4 with TRBJ2-1, with 8 bases matching TRBD2. Trimming removed 7 bases from V and 0 bases from J; junction bases left unmatched: 5. This CDR3 spans 15 amino acids. This CDR3 is CASNRGGPSYNEQFF. The CDR3 DNA reads as TGTGCCAGCAATCGCGGGGGGCCCTCCTACAATGAGCAGTTCTTC.

This clonotype occurred a few times. The chain carries TRBV5-1 and TRBJ2-4, with 9 bases matching TRBD2. J lost 3 bases, V lost 2 bases, and 6 bases had no gene match. CDR3 length equals 16 residues. Per germline, CDR1 SGHRS and CDR2 YFSETQ. The CDR3: CASSFGRGGDKNIQYF. CDR3 coding DNA: TGCGCCAGCAGCTTCGGGCGGGGGGGCGACAAAAACATTCAGTACTTC.

In this sample, this clonotype turned up many times. The chain recombines TRBV7-2 with TRBJ2-3; D may be TRBD1 or TRBD2 (5 bases each). CDR1 is SGHTA and CDR2 is FQGNSA in the germline V gene. This CDR3 comprises 15 residues. V was trimmed by 2 bases and J by 5 bases, leaving 14 bases between them. The CDR3 reads CASSLFQGGGDTQYF. CDR3 DNA sequence: TGTGCCAGCAGCTTATTCCAGGGTGGGGGAGATACGCAGTATTTT.